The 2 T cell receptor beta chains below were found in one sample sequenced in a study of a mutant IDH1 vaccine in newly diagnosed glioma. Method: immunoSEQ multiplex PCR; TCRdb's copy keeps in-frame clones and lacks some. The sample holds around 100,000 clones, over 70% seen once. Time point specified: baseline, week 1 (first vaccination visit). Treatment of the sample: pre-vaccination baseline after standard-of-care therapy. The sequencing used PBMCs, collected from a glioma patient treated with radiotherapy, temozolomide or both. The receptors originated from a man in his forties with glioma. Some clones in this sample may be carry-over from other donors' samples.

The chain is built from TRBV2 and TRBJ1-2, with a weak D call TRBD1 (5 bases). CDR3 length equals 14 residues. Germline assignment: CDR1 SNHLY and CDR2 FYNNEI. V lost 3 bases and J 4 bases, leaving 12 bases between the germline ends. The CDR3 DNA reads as TGTGCCAGCAGTGACCAGGGTGGTGGCTATGGCTACACCTTC. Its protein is CASSDQGGGYGYTF.

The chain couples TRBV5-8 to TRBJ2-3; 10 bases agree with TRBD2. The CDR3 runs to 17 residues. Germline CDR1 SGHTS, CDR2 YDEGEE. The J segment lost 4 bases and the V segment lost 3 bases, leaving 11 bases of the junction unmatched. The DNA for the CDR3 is TGTGCCAGCAGCTGGGAAACTAGCGGGGTTCCCGCAGATACGCAGTATTTT. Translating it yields CASSWETSGVPADTQYF.